One and the same sample provided the 18 T cell receptor beta chains below, sequenced in a study of cytomegalovirus exposure and HLA in healthy donors. Sequenced by immunoSEQ multiplex PCR; TCRdb stores in-frame clones only, minus some. The sample includes roughly 250,000 clones, approximately 84% seen only once; the top ten take around 1.3%. The sequencing sample was made of PBMCs. The origin of the receptors is a woman in her twenties or thirties in good health and CMV-seropositive.

V and J are TRBV11-2 and TRBJ1-3; 9 positions agree with TRBD1. The J segment lost 0 bases and the V segment lost 4 bases, leaving 7 bases of the junction unmatched. Germline V gene sequence: CDR1 SGHAT, CDR2 FQNNGV. CDR3 length: 17 amino acids. CDR3 DNA: TGTGCCAGCAGCTACTGGACAGGGGTTGGCTCTGGAAACACCATATATTTT. It encodes CASSYWTGVGSGNTIYF.

The rearrangement uses TRBV30 and TRBJ2-1; possible D gene TRBD1, 6 bases. V gave up 2 bases and J gave up 1 base, with 6 bases separating them. The length of the CDR3 is 13 residues. The V gene's germline CDR1 is GTSNPN and CDR2 SVGIG (reference sequence). The CDR3 sequence: CAWSRGSYNEQFF. CDR3 coding DNA: TGTGCCTGGAGTAGGGGGTCCTACAATGAGCAGTTCTTC.

This clone appeared a single time. This chain uses TRBV27 with TRBJ1-5; perhaps TRBD1 as D (5 bases). The CDR3 loop spans 14 amino acids. The germline CDR1 and CDR2 sequences are MNHEY and SMNVEV (reference sequence). Trimming pared 3 bases from V and 6 bases from J, leaving 12 bases between. The CDR3 reads CASSFGRVGQPQHF. CDR3 in DNA: TGTGCCAGCAGTTTTGGCAGGGTAGGTCAGCCCCAGCATTTT.

The V gene is TRBV6-1, the J gene TRBJ2-7; 8 nucleotides match TRBD2. The CDR3 sequence is 14 residues long. V shed 7 bases, J shed 3 bases, and the junction held 8 bases outside the gene matches. Germline-derived CDR1 and CDR2 are MNHNS and SASEGT. The CDR3 region is CASTPGGVDYEQYF. CDR3 nucleotide sequence: TGTGCCAGCACGCCGGGGGGGGTGGACTACGAGCAGTACTTC.

The CDR3 DNA reads TGCAGCGTTGTGGAGAGCGGGGAGCTGTTTTTT. As protein: CSVVESGELFF. The chain carries TRBV29-1 and TRBJ2-2; no clear D gene. CDR3 length: 11 residues. The germline gives CDR1 SQVTM, CDR2 ANQGSEA. Trimming shortened V by 4 bases and J by 7 bases, and 7 bases separated the two germline ends.

The chain couples TRBV6-1 to TRBJ1-1, with D perhaps TRBD1 (6 bases). The CDR3 contains 15 residues. Per germline, CDR1 MNHNS and CDR2 SASEGT. The V gene lost 6 bases and the J gene lost 0 bases, with 14 bases spanning the gap. CDR3 in DNA: TGTGCCAGCAGAACAGGGATTTTTATGAACACTGAAGCTTTCTTT. Residues: CASRTGIFMNTEAFF.

The V and J genes are TRBV2 and TRBJ2-1; 15 bases align to TRBD2. CDR1 and CDR2 from the germline V gene are SNHLY and FYNNEI. V trimming: 4 bases; J trimming: 10 bases; junction bases outside the gene matches: 5. The CDR3 covers 15 residues. CDR3: CASSGTSGRALEQFF. For the CDR3, the DNA is TGTGCCAGCAGTGGGACTAGCGGGAGGGCCCTCGAGCAGTTCTTC.

This chain links TRBV4-2 with TRBJ2-2; TRBD1 aligns across 10 bases. Germline V lookup: CDR1 LGHNA, CDR2 YNFKEQ. Trimming at V came to 3 bases and at J to 5 bases, leaving 9 bases not matched to a gene. The CDR3 spans 17 residues. CDR3 amino acids: CASSQKKTGGTTGELFF. For the CDR3, the DNA is TGTGCCAGCAGCCAGAAAAAGACAGGGGGCACGACCGGGGAGCTGTTTTTT.

The chain has TRBV5-1 and TRBJ2-4; 10 nucleotides align to TRBD1. With V trimmed by 5 bases and J by 13 bases, 9 bases remained unmatched. The germline V gene encodes CDR1 SGHRS and CDR2 YFSETQ. There are 13 residues in the CDR3. The CDR3 nucleotides read TGCGCCAGCAGGCCGGAGGGACAGGGGCCCCAGTACTTC. Translating it yields CASRPEGQGPQYF.

This rearrangement joins TRBV5-4 to TRBJ2-7, with 7 bases aligning to TRBD2. Germline V CDR1 and CDR2: SGHNT, YYREEE (reference sequence). Losses at the gene ends were 3 bases for V and 5 bases for J; bases not matched to a gene: 8. The CDR3 length is 14 residues. Here the CDR3 reads CASSSDGTKDEQYF. In DNA, the CDR3 is TGTGCCAGCAGCTCCGACGGGACTAAGGACGAGCAGTACTTC.

This chain links TRBV29-1 with TRBJ1-2; D possibly corresponds to TRBD1 (5 bases). Trimming took 7 bases from V and 4 from J, leaving 10 bases between them. Germline V CDR1 and CDR2: SQVTM, ANQGSEA. This CDR3 spans 11 amino acids. This chain's CDR3 is CSGGGIYGYTF. The CDR3 DNA follows: TGCAGCGGCGGGGGTATCTATGGCTACACCTTC.

The chain recombines TRBV7-9 with TRBJ2-7; 12 nucleotides align to TRBD2. Germline assignment: CDR1 SEHNR and CDR2 FQNEAQ (reference sequence). CDR3 length: 16 residues. Trimming cost V 4 bases and J 1 base; bases outside gene matches: 5. The CDR3 loop is CASSSEGTSGSYEQYF. Written as DNA, the CDR3 is TGTGCCAGCAGCTCGGAGGGGACTAGCGGGTCCTACGAGCAGTACTTC.

The chain links TRBV5-1 to TRBJ2-2, with a weak D call TRBD2 (5 bases). With 5 bases removed from V and 6 bases from J, the gap between germline ends came to 17 bases. The CDR3 has 15 residues. Germline CDR1 and CDR2: SGHRS and YFSETQ. The CDR3 region has the DNA TGCGCCAGCAGTAGGGAGTCCCAAGAGGCCGGGGAGCTGTTTTTT. As protein: CASSRESQEAGELFF. The full variable domain, rest sourced from reference TRBV5-1 and TRBJ2-2, is KAGVTQTPRYLIKTRGQQVTLSCSPISGHRSVSWYQQTPGQGLQFLFEYFSETQRNKGNFPGRFSGRQFSNSRSEMNVSTLELGDSALYLCASSRESQEAGELFFGEGSRLTVL.

The rearrangement links TRBV27 to TRBJ2-1; 7 nucleotides line up with TRBD2. V dropped 5 bases and J dropped 12; count of bases not matched to a gene: 4. CDR3 length: 11 residues. CDR1 and CDR2 from the germline V gene are MNHEY and SMNVEV (reference sequence). DNA for the CDR3: TGTGCCAGCAGTACCGGGACTACGCAGTTCTTC. Its protein product is CASSTGTTQFF.

The rearrangement uses TRBV12-5 and TRBJ1-1; the D is unclear. There are 14 residues in the CDR3. Trimming pared 4 bases from V and 5 bases from J, leaving 14 bases between. Looked up from germline, CDR1 is LGHNT and CDR2 is FRNRAP. CDR3 residues: CASGSREGRTEAFF. In DNA, the CDR3 is TGTGCTAGTGGTTCCCGCGAAGGCAGGACTGAAGCTTTCTTT.

This clone was seen a single time. The rearrangement joins TRBV18 to TRBJ1-4; D unclear. The CDR3 is 14 residues long. Deletions cut 2 bases from V and 8 bases from J, with 12 bases between. Germline assignment: CDR1 KGHSH and CDR2 LQKENI. Written as DNA, the CDR3 is TGTGCCAGCTCACCAACGGCGGGGTGGGAAAAACTGTTTTTT. This codes for CASSPTAGWEKLFF.

The gene calls are TRBV4-1 and TRBJ1-4; 7 bases align to TRBD1. This CDR3 spans 16 amino acids. Trimming took 5 bases from V and 4 from J; bases not matched to a gene: 10. Germline assignment: CDR1 MGHRA and CDR2 YSYEKL. CDR3 residues: CASSMSPGQLNEKLFF. CDR3 DNA sequence: TGCGCCAGCAGCATGTCCCCGGGACAGCTTAATGAAAAACTGTTTTTT.

The DNA of the CDR3 is TGTGCCGGTCAAGGAGAGCGAAACACTGAAGCTTTCTTT. Protein sequence: CAGQGERNTEAFF. V usage is TRBV2 and J usage is TRBJ1-1; no clear D gene. Germline CDR1 is SNHLY and CDR2 is FYNNEI. The CDR3 consists of 13 residues. V gave up 11 bases and J gave up 2 bases, with 15 bases separating them.